This is a list of T cell receptor beta chains from one sample in a study of blood T cell repertoires in COVID-19. The assay was immunoSEQ multiplex PCR, and TCRdb's table has in-frame clones only and misses some. Of around 190,000 clones listed, 80% are singletons. Sequencing was carried out using peripheral blood. The source of these receptors is a man in his fifties or sixties with acute or convalescent COVID-19. CDR3s leave out the opening cysteine and the closing phenylalanine or tryptophan. The order of the fields is V gene, CDR3 protein.

v_gene: TRBV7-7
CDR3aa: ASSPQAGAEQF

v_gene: TRBV23-1
CDR3aa: ASSQVYWAQQGVGEQF

v_gene: TRBV6-2/TRBV6-3
CDR3aa: ASSLQGNAYGYT

v_gene: TRBV5-8
CDR3aa: ASSIGQGPDTQY

v_gene: TRBV29-1
CDR3aa: SVVLGTSRRSGANVLT

v_gene: TRBV2
CDR3aa: ASSEGGGAGNQPQH

v_gene: TRBV27
CDR3aa: ASSLGDRGSYEQY

v_gene: TRBV7-2
CDR3aa: ASSYQDRQSETQY

v_gene: TRBV14
CDR3aa: ASSQGPTGVSYEQY

v_gene: TRBV23-1
CDR3aa: ASSQRHRGLTDTQY

v_gene: TRBV6-6
CDR3aa: ASSRNAQGRGFNTEAF

v_gene: TRBV21-1
CDR3aa: ASRQRASRQRLAFYSNQPQH